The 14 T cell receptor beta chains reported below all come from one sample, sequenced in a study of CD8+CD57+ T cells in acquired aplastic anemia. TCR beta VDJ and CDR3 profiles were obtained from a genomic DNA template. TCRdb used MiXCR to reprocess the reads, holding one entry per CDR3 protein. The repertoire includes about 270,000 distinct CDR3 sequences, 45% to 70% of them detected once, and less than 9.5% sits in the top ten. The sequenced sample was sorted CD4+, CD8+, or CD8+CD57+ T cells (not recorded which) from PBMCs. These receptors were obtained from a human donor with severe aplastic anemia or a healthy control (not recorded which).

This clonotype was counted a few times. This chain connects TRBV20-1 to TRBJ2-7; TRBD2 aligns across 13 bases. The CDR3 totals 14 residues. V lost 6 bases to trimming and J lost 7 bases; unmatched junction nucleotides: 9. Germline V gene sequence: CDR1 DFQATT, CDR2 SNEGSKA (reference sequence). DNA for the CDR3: TGCAGTGCACCACTAGCGGGAGGGTTGCGAGAGCAGTACTTC. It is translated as CSAPLAGGLREQYF.

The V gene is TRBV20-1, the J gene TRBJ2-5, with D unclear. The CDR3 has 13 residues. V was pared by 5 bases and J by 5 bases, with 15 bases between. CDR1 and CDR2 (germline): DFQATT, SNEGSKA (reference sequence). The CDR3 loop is CSAHQGYGETQYF. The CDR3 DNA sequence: TGCAGTGCTCACCAAGGATATGGGGAGACCCAGTACTTC.

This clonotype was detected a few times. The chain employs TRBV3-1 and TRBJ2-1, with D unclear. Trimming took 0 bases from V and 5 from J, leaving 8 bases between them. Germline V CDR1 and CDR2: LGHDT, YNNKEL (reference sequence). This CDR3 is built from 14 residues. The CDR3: CASSQDPVNNEQFF. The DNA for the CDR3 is TGTGCCAGCAGCCAAGATCCAGTTAACAATGAGCAGTTCTTC.

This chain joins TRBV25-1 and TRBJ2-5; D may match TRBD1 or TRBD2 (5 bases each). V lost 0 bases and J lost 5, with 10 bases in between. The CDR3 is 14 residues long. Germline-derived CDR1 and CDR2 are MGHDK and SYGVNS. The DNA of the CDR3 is TGTGCCAGCAGTGAATACGGGGCTGCGGAGACCCAGTACTTC. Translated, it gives CASSEYGAAETQYF.

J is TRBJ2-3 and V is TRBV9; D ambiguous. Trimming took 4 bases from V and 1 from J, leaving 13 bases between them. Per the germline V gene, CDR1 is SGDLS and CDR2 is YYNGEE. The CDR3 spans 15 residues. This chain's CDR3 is CASSLRPAGTDTQYF. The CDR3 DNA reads TGTGCCAGCAGCCTCCGCCCCGCGGGCACAGATACGCAGTATTTT. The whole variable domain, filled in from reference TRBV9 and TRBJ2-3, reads DSGVTQTPKHLITATGQRVTLRCSPRSGDLSVYWYQQSLDQGLQFLIQYYNGEERAKGNILERFSAQQFPDLHSELNLSSLELGDSALYFCASSLRPAGTDTQYFGPGTRLTVL.

In nucleotides, the CDR3 is TGCAGTGCTAGACGAGGACAGGAGAATCAGCCCCAGCATTTT. As protein: CSARRGQENQPQHF. V and J are TRBV20-1 and TRBJ1-5; 7 bases map to TRBD1. CDR3 length: 14 amino acids. CDR1 and CDR2 (germline): DFQATT, SNEGSKA (reference sequence). V lost 2 bases and J lost 4; bases outside the gene matches: 5.

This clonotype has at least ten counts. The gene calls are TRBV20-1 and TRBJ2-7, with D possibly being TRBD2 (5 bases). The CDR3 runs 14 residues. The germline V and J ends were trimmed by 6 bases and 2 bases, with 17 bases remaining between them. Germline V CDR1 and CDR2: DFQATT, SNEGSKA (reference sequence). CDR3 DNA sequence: TGCAGTGCCCGCCCCCCTAGCCTAACCTACGAGCAGTACTTC. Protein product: CSARPPSLTYEQYF.

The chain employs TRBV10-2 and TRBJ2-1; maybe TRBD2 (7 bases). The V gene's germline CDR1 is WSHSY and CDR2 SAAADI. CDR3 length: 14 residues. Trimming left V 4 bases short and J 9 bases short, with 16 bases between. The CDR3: CASSVGGGHSEQFF. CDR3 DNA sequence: TGCGCCAGCAGTGTAGGGGGGGGGCACAGTGAGCAGTTCTTC.

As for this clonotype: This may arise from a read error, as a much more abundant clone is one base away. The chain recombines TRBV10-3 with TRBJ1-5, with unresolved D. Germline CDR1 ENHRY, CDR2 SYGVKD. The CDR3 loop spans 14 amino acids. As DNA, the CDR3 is TGTGCCGTCAGTACTACAGAGTATAATCAGCCCCAGCATTTT. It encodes CAVSTTEYNQPQHF.

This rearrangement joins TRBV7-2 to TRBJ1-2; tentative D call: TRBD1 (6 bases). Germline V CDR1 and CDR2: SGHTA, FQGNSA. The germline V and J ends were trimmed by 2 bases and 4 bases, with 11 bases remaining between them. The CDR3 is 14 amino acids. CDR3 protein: CASSLKSGAYGYTF. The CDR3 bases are TGTGCCAGCAGCTTAAAATCGGGGGCCTATGGCTACACCTTC.

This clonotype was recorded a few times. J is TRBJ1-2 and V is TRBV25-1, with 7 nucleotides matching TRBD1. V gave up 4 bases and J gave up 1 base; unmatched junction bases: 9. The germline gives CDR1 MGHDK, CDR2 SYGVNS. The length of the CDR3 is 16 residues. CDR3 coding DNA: TGTGCCAGCAGTGCGTCACAGGGGAGTGATAACTATGGCTACACCTTC. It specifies CASSASQGSDNYGYTF.

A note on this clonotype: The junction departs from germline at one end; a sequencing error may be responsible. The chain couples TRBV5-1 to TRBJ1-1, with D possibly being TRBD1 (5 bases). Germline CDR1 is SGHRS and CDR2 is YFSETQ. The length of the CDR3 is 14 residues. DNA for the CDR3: TGCGCCGGCAGCTTGCGGGGGGATAACACTGGAGCTTTCTTT. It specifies CAGSLRGDNTGAFF. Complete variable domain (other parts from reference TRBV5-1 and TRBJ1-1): KAGVTQTPRYLIKTRGQQVTLSCSPISGHRSVSWYQQTPGQGLQFLFEYFSETQRNKGNFPGRFSGRQFSNSRSEMNVSTLELGDSALYLCAGSLRGDNTGAFFGQGTRLTVV.

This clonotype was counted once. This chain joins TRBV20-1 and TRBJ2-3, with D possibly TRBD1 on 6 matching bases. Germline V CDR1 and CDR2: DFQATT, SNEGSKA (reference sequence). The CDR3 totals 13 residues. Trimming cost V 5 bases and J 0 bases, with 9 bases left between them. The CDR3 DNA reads TGCAGTGCTTCTACAGGGAGCACAGATACGCAGTATTTT. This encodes CSASTGSTDTQYF.

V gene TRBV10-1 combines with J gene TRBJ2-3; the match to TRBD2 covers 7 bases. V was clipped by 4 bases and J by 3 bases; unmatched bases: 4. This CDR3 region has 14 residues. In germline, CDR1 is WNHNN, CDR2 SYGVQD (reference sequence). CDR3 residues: CASSVGGITDTQYF. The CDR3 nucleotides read TGCGCCAGCAGTGTGGGGGGGATAACAGATACGCAGTATTTT.